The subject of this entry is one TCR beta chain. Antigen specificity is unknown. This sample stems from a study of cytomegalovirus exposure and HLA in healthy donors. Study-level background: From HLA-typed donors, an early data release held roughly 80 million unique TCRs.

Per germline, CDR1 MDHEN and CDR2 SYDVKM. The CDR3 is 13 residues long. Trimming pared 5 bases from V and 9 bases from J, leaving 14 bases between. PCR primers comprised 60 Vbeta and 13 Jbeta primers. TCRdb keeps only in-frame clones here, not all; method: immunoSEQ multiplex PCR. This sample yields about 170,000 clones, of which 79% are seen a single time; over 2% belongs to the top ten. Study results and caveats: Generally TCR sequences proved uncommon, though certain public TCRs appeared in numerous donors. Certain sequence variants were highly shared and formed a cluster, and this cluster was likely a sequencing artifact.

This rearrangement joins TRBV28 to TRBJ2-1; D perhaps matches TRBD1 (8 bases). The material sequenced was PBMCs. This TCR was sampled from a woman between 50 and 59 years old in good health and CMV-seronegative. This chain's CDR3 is CASSETGGGEQFF. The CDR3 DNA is TGTGCCAGCAGTGAAACAGGGGGGGGTGAGCAGTTCTTC.